Reported below is one T cell receptor (beta chain). These data are taken from a study of technical replicates of blood from a handful of donors. Here immunoSEQ multiplex PCR was the method, and the copy in TCRdb shows in-frame clones only, minus some. The profile shows 68,000 or so clones, about 97% of them singletons. The source is a human donor in good health. Sequenced material: T cells isolated from PBMCs.

The CDR3 nucleotides are TGTGCCAGTACCCCGGGACACCCCACCGGGGAGCTGTTTTTT. This sequence encodes CASTPGHPTGELFF. The chain is built from TRBV19 and TRBJ2-2, with a tentative D call TRBD1 (6 bases). CDR1 and CDR2 (germline): LNHDA, SQIVND (reference sequence). The length of the CDR3 is 14 residues. Deletions cut 7 bases from V and 4 bases from J, with 13 bases between.